The rows below give T cell receptor beta chains drawn from one sample of a study of human T cells and chemical hapten exposure. TCRdb recomputed calls from the 5' RACE reads with MiXCR, one row per CDR3 protein. The table records 95,000 to 120,000 distinct CDR3 sequences, around a fifth of them present only once. Receptors were obtained from a human donor in good health. Each CDR3 is given with its conserved first and last residue.

v_call cdr3_aa
TRBV5-6 CASSPWEAEAFF
TRBV18 CASSPPGHGNEKLFF
TRBV28 CATQPLGSGPVNTEAFF
TRBV20-1 CSALGVSPLHF
TRBV28 CASTTRPGAGGSGANVLTF
TRBV20-1 CSARGRGFYEQYF
TRBV7-9 CASSLEGSTFYEQYF
TRBV5-1 CASSLWQGPNTGELFF
TRBV29-1 CSVGDLGTGELFF
TRBV10-1 CASSDATSGITDTQYF
TRBV5-1 CASSLIGGAYEQYF
TRBV12-5 CASGSLYEQFF
TRBV29-1 CSAPGGGNEQYF
TRBV28 CASSFLPGLAGRGETQYF
TRBV28 CASSGQGARSFLYEQYF
TRBV5-4 CATGGEVQETQYF
TRBV7-9 CASSPRLNTEAFF